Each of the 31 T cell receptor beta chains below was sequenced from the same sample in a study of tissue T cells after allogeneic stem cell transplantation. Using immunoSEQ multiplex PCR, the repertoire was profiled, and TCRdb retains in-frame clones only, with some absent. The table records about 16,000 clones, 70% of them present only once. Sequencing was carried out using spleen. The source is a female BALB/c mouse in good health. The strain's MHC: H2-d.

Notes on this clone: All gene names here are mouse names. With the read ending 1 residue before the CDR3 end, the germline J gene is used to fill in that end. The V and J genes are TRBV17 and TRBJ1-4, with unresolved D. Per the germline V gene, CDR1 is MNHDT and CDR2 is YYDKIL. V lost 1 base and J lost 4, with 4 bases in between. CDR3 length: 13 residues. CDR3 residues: CASSRGINERLFF. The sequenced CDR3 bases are TGTGCTAGCAGTAGAGGCATCAACGAAAGATTATTT.

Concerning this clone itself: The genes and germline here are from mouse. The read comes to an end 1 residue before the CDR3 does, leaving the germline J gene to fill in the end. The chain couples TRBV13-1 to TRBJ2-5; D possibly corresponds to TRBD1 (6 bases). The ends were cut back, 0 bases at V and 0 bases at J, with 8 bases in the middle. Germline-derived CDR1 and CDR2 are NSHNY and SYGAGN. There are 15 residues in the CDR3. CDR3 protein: CASSDAGVNQDTQYF. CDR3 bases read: TGTGCCAGCAGTGATGCAGGGGTTAACCAAGACACCCAGTAC.

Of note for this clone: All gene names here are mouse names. The CDR3 sequence is CGATTGVGTQYF. CDR3 bases read: TGTGGTGCCACGACAGGGGTGGGCACCCAGTAC. The chain recombines TRBV20 with TRBJ2-5; the match to TRBD1 covers 8 bases. The observed sequence ends 1 residue before the CDR3 terminus, with the missing tail filled in from the germline J gene. Germline V gives CDR1 GFQATS, CDR2 STVNSAI. The V and J ends lost 6 bases and 8 bases, in that order; junction bases with no gene match: 7. The CDR3 consists of 12 residues.

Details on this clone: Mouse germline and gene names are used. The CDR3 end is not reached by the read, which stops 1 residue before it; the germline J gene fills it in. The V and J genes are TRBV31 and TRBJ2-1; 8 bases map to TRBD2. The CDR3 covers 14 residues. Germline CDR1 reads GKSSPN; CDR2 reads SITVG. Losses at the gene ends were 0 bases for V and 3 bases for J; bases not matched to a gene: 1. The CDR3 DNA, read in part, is TGTGCCTGGAGTCTGGGGGGGCGCTATGCTGAGCAGTTC. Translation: CAWSLGGRYAEQF. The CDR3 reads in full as CAWSLGGRYAEQFF.

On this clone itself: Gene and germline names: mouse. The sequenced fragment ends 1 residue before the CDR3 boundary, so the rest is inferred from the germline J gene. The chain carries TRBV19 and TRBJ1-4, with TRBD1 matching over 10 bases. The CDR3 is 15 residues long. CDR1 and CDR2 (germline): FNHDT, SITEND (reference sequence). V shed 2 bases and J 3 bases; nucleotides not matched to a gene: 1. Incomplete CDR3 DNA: TGTGCCAGCAGTATCGGACAGGGGGCCAACGAAAGATTATTT. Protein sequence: CASSIGQGANERLF. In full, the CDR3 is CASSIGQGANERLFF.

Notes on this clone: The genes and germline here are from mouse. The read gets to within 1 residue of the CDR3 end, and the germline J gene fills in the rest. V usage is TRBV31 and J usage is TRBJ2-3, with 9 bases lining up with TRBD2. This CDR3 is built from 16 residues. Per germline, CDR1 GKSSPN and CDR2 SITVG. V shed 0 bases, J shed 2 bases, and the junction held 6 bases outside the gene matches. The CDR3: CAWSLVGGAVAETLYF. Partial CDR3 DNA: TGTGCCTGGAGTCTAGTTGGGGGGGCTGTTGCAGAAACGCTGTAT.

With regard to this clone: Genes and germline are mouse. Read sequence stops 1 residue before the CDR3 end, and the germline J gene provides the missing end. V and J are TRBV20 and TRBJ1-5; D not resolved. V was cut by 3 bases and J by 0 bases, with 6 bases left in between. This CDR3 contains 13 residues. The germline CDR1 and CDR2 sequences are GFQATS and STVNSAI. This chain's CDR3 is CGARTNNNQAPLF. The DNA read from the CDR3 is TGTGGTGCTAGAACAAATAACAACCAGGCTCCGCTT.

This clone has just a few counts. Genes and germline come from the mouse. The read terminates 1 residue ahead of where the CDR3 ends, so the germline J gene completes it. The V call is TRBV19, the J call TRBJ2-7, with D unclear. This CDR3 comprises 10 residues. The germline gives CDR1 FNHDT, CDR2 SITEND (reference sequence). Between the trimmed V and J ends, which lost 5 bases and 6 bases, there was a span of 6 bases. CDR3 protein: CASRGFEQYF. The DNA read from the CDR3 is TGTGCCAGCAGAGGGTTTGAACAGTAC.

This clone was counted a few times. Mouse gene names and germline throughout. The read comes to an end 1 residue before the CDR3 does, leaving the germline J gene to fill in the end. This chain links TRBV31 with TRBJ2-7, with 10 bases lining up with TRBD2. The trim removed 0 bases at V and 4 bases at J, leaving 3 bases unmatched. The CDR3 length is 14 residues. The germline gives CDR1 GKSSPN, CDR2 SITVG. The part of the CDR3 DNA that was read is TGTGCCTGGAGTCTCCGGGACTGGGGTTATGAACAGTAC. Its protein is CAWSLRDWGYEQY. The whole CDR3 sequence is CAWSLRDWGYEQYF.

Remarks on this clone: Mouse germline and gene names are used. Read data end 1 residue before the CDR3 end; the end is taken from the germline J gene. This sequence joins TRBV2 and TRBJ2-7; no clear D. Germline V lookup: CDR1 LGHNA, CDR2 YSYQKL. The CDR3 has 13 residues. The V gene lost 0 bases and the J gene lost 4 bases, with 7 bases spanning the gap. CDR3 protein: CASSQDHKYEQYF. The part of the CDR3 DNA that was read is TGTGCCAGCAGCCAAGATCACAAATATGAACAGTAC.

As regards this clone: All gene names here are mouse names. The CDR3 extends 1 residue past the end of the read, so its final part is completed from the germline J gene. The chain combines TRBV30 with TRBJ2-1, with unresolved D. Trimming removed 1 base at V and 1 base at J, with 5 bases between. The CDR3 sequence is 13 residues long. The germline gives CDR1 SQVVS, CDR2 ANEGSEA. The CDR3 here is CSSRGQNYAEQFF. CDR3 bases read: TGTAGTTCTAGAGGGCAGAACTATGCTGAGCAGTTC.

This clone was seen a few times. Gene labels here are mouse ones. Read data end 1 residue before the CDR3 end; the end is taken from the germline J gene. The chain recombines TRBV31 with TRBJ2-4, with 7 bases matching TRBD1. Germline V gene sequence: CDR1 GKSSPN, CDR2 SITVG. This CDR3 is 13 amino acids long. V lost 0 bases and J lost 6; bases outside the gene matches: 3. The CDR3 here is CAWSLPRGNTLYF. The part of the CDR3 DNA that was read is TGTGCCTGGAGTCTACCCAGGGGGAACACCTTGTAC. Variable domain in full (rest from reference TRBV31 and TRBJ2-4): AQTIHQWPVAEIKAVGSPLSLGCTIKGKSSPNLYWYWQATGGTLQQLFYSITVGQVESVVQLNLSASRPKDDQFILSTEKLLLSHSGFYLCAWSLPRGNTLYFGAGTRLSVL.

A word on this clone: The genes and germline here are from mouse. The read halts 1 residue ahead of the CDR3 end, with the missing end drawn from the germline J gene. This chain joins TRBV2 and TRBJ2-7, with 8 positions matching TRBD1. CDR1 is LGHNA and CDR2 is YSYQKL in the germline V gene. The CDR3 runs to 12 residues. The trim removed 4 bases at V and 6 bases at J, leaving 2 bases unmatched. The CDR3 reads CASSRDRIEQYF. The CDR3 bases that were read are TGTGCCAGCAGCCGGGACAGGATTGAACAGTAC.

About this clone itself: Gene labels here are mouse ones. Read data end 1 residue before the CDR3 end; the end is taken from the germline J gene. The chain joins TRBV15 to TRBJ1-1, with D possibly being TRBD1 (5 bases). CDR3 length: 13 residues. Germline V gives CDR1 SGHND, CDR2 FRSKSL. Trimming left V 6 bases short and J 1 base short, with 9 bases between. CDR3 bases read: TGTGCCAGCAGGGAGGGGTGGAACACAGAAGTCTTC. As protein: CASREGWNTEVF. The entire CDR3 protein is CASREGWNTEVFF.

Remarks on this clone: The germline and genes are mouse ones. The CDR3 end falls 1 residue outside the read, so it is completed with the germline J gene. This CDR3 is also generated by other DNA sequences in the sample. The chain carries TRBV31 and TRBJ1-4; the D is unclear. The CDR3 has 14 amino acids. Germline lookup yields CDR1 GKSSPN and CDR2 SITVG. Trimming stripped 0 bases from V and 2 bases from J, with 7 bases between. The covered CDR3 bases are TGTGCCTGGAGTCTAGATTTGTCCAACGAAAGATTATTT. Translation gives CAWSLDLSNERLF. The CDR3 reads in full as CAWSLDLSNERLFF. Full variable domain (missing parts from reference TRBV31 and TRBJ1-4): AQTIHQWPVAEIKAVGSPLSLGCTIKGKSSPNLYWYWQATGGTLQQLFYSITVGQVESVVQLNLSASRPKDDQFILSTEKLLLSHSGFYLCAWSLDLSNERLFFGHGTKLSVL.

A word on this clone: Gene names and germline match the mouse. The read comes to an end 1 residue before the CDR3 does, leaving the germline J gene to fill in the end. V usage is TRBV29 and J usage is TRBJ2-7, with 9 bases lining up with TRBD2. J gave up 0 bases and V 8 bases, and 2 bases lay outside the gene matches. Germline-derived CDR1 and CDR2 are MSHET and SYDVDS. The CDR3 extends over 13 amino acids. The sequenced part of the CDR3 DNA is TGTGCTAGCTGGGGGGGCGCCTCCTATGAACAGTAC. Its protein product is CASWGGASYEQY. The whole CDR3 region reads CASWGGASYEQYF.

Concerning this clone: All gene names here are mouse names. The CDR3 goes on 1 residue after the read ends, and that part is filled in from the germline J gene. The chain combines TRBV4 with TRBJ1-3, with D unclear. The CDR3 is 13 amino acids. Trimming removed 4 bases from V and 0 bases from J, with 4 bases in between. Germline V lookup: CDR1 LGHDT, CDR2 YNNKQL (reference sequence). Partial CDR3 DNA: TGTGCCAGCAGCTGGAATTCTGGAAATACGCTCTAT. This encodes CASSWNSGNTLY. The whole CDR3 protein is CASSWNSGNTLYF.

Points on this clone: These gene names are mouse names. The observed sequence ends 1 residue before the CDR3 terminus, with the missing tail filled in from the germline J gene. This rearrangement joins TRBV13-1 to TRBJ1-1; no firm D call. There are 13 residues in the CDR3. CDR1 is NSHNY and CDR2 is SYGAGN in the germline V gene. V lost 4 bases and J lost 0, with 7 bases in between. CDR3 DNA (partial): TGTGCCAGCAGTTCTCAGGAGAACACAGAAGTCTTC. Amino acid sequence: CASSSQENTEVF. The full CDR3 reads CASSSQENTEVFF.

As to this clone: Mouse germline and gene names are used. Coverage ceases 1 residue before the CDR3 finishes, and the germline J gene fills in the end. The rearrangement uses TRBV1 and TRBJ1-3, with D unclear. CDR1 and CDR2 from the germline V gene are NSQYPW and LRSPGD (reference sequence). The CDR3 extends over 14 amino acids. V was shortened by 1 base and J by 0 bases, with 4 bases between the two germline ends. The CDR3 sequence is CTCSAGDSGNTLYF. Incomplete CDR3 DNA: TGCACCTGCAGTGCAGGGGATTCTGGAAATACGCTCTAT.

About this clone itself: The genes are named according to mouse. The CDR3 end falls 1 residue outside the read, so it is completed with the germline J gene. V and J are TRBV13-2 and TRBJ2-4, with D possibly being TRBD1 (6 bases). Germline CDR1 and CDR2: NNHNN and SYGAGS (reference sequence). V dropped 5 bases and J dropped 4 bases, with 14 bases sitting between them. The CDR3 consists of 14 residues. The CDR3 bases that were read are TGTGCCAGCGGGGCCACCAGGGGCGAAAACACCTTGTAC. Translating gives CASGATRGENTLY. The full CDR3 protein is CASGATRGENTLYF.

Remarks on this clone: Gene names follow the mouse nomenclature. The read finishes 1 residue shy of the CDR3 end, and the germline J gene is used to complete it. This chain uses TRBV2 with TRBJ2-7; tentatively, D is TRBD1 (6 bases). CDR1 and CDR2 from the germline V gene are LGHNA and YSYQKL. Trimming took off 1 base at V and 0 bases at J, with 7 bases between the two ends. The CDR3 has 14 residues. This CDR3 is CASSQGTDSYEQYF. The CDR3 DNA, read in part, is TGTGCCAGCAGCCAAGGGACAGACTCCTATGAACAGTAC.

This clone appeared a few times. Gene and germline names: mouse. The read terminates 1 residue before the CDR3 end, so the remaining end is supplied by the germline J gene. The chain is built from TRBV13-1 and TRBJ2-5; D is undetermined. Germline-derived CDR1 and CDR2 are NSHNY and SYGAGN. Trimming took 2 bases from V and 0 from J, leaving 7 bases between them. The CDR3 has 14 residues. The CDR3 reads CASSESVNQDTQYF. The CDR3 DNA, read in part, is TGTGCCAGCAGTGAGTCAGTTAACCAAGACACCCAGTAC.

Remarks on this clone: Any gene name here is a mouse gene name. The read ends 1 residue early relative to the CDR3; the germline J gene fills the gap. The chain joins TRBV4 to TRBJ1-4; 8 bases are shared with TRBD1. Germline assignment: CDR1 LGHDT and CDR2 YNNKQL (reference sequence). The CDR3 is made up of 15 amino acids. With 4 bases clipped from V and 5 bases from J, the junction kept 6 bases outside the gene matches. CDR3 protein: CASSFDRGRNERLFF. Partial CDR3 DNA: TGTGCCAGCAGCTTTGACAGGGGCCGAAACGAAAGATTATTT.

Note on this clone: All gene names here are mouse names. CDR3 DNA, as far as it was read: TGTGCCAGCGGTGATGACAGAAATGGAAATACGCTCTAT. This sequence encodes CASGDDRNGNTLY. The complete CDR3 sequence is CASGDDRNGNTLYF. The chain links TRBV13-2 to TRBJ1-3; D is unresolved. The missing CDR3 end, 1 residue past where the read stops, is filled in from the germline J gene. The CDR3 loop spans 14 amino acids. Germline values: CDR1 NNHNN, CDR2 SYGAGS (reference sequence). V was shortened by 0 bases and J by 3 bases, with 7 bases between the two germline ends.

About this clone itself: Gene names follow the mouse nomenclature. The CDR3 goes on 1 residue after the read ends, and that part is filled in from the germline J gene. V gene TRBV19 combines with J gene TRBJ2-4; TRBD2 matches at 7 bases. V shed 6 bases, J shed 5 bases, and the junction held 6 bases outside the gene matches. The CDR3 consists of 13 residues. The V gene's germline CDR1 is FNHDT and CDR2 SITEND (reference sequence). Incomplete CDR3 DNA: TGTGCCAGCACCTTACTGGGGCTAAACACCTTGTAC. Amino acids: CASTLLGLNTLY. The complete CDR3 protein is CASTLLGLNTLYF.

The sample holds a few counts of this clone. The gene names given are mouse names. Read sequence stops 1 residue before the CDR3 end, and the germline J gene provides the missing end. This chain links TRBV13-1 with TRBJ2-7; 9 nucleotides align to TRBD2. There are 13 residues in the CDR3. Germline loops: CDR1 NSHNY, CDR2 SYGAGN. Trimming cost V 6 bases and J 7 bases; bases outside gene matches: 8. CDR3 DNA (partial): TGTGCCAGCATTTTGGGCTGGGGGGGGGAACAGTAC. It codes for CASILGWGGEQY. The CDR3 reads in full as CASILGWGGEQYF.

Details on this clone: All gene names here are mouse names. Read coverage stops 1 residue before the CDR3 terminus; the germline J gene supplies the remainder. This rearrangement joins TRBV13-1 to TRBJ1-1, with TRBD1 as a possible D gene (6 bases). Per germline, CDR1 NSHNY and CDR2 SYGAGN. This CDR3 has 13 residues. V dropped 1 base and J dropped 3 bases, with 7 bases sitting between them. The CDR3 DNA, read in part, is TGTGCCAGCAGTGATCCAGGGGACACAGAAGTCTTC. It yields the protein CASSDPGDTEVF. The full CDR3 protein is CASSDPGDTEVFF.

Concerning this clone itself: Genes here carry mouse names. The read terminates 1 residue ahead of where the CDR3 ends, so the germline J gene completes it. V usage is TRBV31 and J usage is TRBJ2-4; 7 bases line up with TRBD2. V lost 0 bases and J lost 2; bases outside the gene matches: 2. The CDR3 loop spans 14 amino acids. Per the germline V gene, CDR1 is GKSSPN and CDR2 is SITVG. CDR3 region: CAWSLGGIQNTLYF. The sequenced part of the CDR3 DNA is TGTGCCTGGAGTCTTGGGGGGATTCAAAACACCTTGTAC.

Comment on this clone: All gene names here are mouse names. The chain's CDR3 is CASSESRAEVFF. The CDR3 bases that were read are TGTGCCAGCAGTGAGAGCAGGGCAGAAGTCTTC. V is TRBV13-3 and J is TRBJ1-1; D is possibly TRBD1 (5 bases). The CDR3 end is not reached by the read, which stops 1 residue before it; the germline J gene fills it in. CDR1 and CDR2 (germline): NNHDY, SYVADS. The CDR3 consists of 12 residues. The V end was cut by 2 bases, the J end by 6 bases, with 8 bases between.

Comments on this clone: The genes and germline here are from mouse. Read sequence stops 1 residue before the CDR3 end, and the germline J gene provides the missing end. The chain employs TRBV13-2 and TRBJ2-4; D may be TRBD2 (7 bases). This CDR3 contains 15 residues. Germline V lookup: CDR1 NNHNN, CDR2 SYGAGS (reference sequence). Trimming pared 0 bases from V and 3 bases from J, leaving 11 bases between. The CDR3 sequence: CASGDAKGGQNTLYF. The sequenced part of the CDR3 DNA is TGTGCCAGCGGTGATGCTAAGGGGGGGCAAAACACCTTGTAC.

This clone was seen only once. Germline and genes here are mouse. CDR3 bases read: TGTGCCAGCGAGGCAGGGGAAGAAGTCTTC. Translation gives CASEAGEEVF. Given in full, the CDR3 is CASEAGEEVFF. V gene TRBV13-2 combines with J gene TRBJ1-1; a weak D match, TRBD1 (6 bases). The DNA ends 1 residue before the CDR3 does, and the rest of the CDR3 is filled in from the germline J gene. In germline, CDR1 is NNHNN, CDR2 SYGAGS (reference sequence). V lost 6 bases and J lost 7, with 10 bases in between. The CDR3 is 11 residues long.